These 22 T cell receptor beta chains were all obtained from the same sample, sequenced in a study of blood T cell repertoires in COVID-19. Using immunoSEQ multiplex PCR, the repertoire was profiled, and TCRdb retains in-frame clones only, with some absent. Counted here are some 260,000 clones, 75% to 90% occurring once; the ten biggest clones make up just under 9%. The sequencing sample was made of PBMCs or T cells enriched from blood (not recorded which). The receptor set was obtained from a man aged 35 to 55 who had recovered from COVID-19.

This CDR3 reads CASSRVVNTEAFF. Written as DNA, the CDR3 is TGTGCCAGCAGCCGCGTGGTGAACACTGAAGCTTTCTTT. This rearrangement joins TRBV6-4 to TRBJ1-1; D is unclear. The germline CDR1 and CDR2 sequences are MRHNA and SNTAGT. The ends were cut back, 6 bases at V and 0 bases at J, with 8 bases in the middle. The CDR3 is made up of 13 amino acids.

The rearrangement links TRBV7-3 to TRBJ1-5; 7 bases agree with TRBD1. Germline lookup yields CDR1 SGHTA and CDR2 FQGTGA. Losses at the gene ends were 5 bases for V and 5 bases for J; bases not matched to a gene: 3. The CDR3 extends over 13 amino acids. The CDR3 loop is CASSLDRDQPQHF. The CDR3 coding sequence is TGTGCCAGCAGCCTTGACAGGGATCAGCCCCAGCATTTT.

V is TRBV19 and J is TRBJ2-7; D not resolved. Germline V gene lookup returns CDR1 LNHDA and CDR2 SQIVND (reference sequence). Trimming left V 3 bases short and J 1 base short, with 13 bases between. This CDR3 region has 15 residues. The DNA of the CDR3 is TGTGCCAGTAGTATCTCTCCCGCTCGGTCCTACGAGCAGTACTTC. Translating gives CASSISPARSYEQYF.

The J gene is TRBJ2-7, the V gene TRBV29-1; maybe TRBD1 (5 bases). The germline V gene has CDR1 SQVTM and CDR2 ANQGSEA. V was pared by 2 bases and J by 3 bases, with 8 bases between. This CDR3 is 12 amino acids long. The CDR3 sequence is CSVERQGYEQYF. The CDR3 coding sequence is TGCAGCGTTGAACGGCAGGGCTACGAGCAGTACTTC.

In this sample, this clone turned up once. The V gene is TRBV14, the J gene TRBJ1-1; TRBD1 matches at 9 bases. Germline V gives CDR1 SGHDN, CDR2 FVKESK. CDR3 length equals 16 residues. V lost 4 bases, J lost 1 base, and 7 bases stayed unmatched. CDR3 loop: CASSPKGTGTNTEAFF. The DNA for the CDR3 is TGTGCCAGCAGCCCAAAAGGGACAGGGACGAACACTGAAGCTTTCTTT.

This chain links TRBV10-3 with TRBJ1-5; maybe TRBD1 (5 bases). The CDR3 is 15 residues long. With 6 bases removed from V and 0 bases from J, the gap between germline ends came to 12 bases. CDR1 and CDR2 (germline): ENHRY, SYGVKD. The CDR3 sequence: CAIRATEHSNQPQHF. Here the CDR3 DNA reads TGTGCCATCAGGGCGACAGAACATAGCAATCAGCCCCAGCATTTT.

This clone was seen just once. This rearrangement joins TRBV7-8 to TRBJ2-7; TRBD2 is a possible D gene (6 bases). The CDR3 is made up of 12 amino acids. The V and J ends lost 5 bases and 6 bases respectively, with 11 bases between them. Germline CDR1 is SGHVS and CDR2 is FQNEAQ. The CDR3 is CASSHPGGEQYF. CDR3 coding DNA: TGTGCCAGCAGCCATCCCGGGGGCGAGCAGTACTTC.

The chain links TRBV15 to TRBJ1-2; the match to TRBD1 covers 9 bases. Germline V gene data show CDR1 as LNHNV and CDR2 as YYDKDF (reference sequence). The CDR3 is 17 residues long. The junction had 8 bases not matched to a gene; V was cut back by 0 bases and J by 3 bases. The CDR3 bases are TGTGCCACCAGCAGAGACCTCGCGGGACAGGGCTACTATGGCTACACCTTC. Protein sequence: CATSRDLAGQGYYGYTF.

This chain's CDR3 is CARSLLRGYGWEQYF. CDR3 coding DNA: TGTGCCAGAAGCTTGCTTCGGGGATACGGGTGGGAGCAGTACTTC. The rearrangement links TRBV5-3 to TRBJ2-7; a weak D match, TRBD2 (5 bases). TRBV5-3 is classed as an ORF, of uncertain function. The CDR3 loop spans 15 amino acids. The germline V and J ends were trimmed by 1 base and 7 bases, with 18 bases remaining between them.

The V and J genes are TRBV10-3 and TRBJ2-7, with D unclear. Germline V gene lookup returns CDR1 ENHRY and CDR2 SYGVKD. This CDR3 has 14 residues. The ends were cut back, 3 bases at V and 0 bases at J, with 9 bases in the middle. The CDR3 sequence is CAISETDSSYEQYF. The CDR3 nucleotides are TGTGCCATCAGTGAAACCGATAGCTCCTACGAGCAGTACTTC.

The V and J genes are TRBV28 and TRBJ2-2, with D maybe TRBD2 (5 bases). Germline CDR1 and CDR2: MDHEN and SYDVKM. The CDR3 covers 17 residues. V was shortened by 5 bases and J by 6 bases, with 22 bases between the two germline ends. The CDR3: CASSTTIHGGRPGELFF. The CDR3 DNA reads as TGTGCCAGCAGTACTACCATACATGGTGGGAGACCCGGGGAGCTGTTTTTT.

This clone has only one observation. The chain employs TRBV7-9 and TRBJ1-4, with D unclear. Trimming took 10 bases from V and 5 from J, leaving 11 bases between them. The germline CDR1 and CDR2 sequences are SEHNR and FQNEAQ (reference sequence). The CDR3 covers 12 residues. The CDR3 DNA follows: TGTGCCAAACACAGAGCAAATGAAAAACTGTTTTTT. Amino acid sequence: CAKHRANEKLFF.

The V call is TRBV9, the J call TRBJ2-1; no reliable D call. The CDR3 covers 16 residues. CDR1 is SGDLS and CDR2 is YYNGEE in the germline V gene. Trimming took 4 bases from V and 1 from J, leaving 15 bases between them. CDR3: CASSSGFSVSYNEQFF. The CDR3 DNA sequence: TGTGCCAGCAGCTCCGGATTCAGCGTATCCTACAATGAGCAGTTCTTC.

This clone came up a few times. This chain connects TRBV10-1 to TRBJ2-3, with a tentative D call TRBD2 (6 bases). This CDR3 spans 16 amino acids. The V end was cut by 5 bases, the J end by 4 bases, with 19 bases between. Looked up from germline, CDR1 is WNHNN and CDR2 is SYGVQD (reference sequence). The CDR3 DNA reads TGCGCCAGCAGTCCTCTGGGGGGTCCGTTAGCAGATACGCAGTATTTT. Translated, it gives CASSPLGGPLADTQYF.

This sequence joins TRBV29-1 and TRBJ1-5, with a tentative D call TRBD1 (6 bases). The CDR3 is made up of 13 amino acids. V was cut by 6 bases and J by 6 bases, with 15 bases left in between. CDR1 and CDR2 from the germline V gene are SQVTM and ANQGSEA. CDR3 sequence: CSVTTGNGQPQHF. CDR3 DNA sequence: TGCAGCGTAACTACAGGGAATGGTCAGCCCCAGCATTTT.

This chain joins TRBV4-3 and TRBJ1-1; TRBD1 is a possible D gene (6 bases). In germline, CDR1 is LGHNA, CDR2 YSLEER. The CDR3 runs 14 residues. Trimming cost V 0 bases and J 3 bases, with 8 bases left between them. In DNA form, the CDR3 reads TGCGCCAGCAGCCAAGATGGGACATACACTGAAGCTTTCTTT. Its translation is CASSQDGTYTEAFF.

DNA for the CDR3: TGTGCCAGCAGTTCATCTAATGAAAAACTGTTTTTT. This codes for CASSSSNEKLFF. This chain uses TRBV28 with TRBJ1-4; D gene uncertain. This CDR3 contains 12 residues. The germline V gene encodes CDR1 MDHEN and CDR2 SYDVKM. V was cut by 4 bases and J by 3 bases, with 3 bases left in between. Complete variable domain (other parts from reference TRBV28 and TRBJ1-4): DVKVTQSSRYLVKRTGEKVFLECVQDMDHENMFWYRQDPGLGLRLIYFSYDVKMKEKGDIPEGYSVSREKKERFSLILESASTNQTSMYLCASSSSNEKLFFGSGTQLSVL.

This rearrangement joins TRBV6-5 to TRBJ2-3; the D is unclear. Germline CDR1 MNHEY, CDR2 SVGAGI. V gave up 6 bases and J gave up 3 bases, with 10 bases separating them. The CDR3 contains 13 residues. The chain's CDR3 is CASRFPATDTQYF. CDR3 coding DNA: TGTGCCAGCAGATTTCCTGCGACAGATACGCAGTATTTT.

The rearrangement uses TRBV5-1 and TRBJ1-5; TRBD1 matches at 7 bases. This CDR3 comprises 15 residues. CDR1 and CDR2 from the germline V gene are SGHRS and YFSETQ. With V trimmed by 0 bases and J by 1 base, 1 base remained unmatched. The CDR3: CASSLETGSNQPQHF. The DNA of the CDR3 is TGCGCCAGCAGCTTGGAGACAGGGAGCAATCAGCCCCAGCATTTT.

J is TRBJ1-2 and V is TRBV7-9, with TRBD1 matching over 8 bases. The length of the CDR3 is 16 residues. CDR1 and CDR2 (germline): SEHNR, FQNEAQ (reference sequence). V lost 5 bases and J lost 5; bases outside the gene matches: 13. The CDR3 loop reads CASSRPPSGTGYGYTF. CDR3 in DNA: TGTGCCAGCAGCCGCCCTCCCTCCGGGACAGGATATGGCTACACCTTC.

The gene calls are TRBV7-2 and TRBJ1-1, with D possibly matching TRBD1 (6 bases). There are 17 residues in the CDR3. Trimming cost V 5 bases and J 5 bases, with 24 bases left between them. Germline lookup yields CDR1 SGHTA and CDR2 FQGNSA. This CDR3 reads CASSPLRAQGRSTEAFF. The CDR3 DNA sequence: TGTGCCAGCAGCCCCCTTCGGGCACAGGGAAGGTCTACTGAAGCTTTCTTT.

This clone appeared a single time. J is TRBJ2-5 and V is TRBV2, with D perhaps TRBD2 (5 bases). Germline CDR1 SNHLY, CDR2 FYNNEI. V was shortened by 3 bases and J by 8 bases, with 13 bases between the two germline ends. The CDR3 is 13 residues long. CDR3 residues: CASSDHGGGTQYF. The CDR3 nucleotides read TGTGCCAGCAGTGACCATGGAGGTGGAACCCAGTACTTC.